One sample yielded the 10 T cell receptor beta chains listed below, sequenced in a study of regulatory and conventional T cells in RAG deficiency. The sorted conventional CD4+ T cells were CD25-low and CD127-high, with genomic DNA sequenced. Clones were sequenced by immunoSEQ multiplex PCR, and TCRdb holds only the in-frame ones, with some missing. The sample contains approximately 46,000 clones, more than 80% of which appear only once. This same sample was also part of a study on regulatory T cells. That study adds: The PCR used 52 TRBV and 13 TRBJ primers.

The sequenced sample was CD4+ effector T cells sorted from blood. These receptors all stem from a human donor in good health.

The chain combines TRBV11-3 with TRBJ2-3; 11 bases fit TRBD2. Losses at the gene ends were 1 base for V and 5 bases for J; bases not matched to a gene: 8. Germline lookup yields CDR1 SGHNT and CDR2 YENEEA. This CDR3 spans 17 amino acids. Here the CDR3 DNA reads TGTGCCAGCAGCTTAGGCCGACTAGCGGGATCCGGAGATACGCAGTATTTT. Its translation is CASSLGRLAGSGDTQYF.

The chain has TRBV25-1 and TRBJ2-6, with unresolved D. V lost 5 bases and J 4 bases, leaving 12 bases between the germline ends. Looked up from germline, CDR1 is MGHDK and CDR2 is SYGVNS. The CDR3 extends over 15 amino acids. CDR3 sequence (DNA): TGTGCCAGCAGTAAAAGGGTCTCCGGGGCCAACGTCCTGACTTTC. Protein: CASSKRVSGANVLTF.

The chain uses TRBV2 and TRBJ1-1; 9 bases line up with TRBD1. The V and J ends lost 6 bases and 4 bases, in that order; junction bases with no gene match: 6. CDR3 length: 14 amino acids. Germline CDR1 SNHLY, CDR2 FYNNEI. The CDR3 sequence is CASRPGQGPTEAFF. In DNA, the CDR3 is TGTGCCAGCAGGCCGGGACAGGGTCCCACTGAAGCTTTCTTT.

Here the CDR3 DNA reads TGTGCCAGCGCCGATTGGGCGGTCATGAACACTGAAGCTTTCTTT. Its protein product is CASADWAVMNTEAFF. The chain recombines TRBV28 with TRBJ1-1; D is unclear. Trimming pared 8 bases from V and 0 bases from J, leaving 16 bases between. Germline V gene lookup returns CDR1 MDHEN and CDR2 SYDVKM. The CDR3 contains 15 residues. The variable domain in full, with the rest retrieved from reference TRBV28 and TRBJ1-1, is DVKVTQSSRYLVKRTGEKVFLECVQDMDHENMFWYRQDPGLGLRLIYFSYDVKMKEKGDIPEGYSVSREKKERFSLILESASTNQTSMYLCASADWAVMNTEAFFGQGTRLTVV.

This chain links TRBV2 with TRBJ2-1, with 13 bases identical to TRBD2. The CDR3 contains 19 residues. Germline V gives CDR1 SNHLY, CDR2 FYNNEI. V dropped 2 bases and J dropped 7; count of bases not matched to a gene: 14. The CDR3 reads CASSEFRPLTSGGRNEQFF. The DNA of the CDR3 is TGTGCCAGCAGTGAATTTCGCCCGTTGACTAGCGGGGGGAGAAATGAGCAGTTCTTC.

This clone was observed a few times. The genes are TRBV10-3 and TRBJ2-2; 12 positions agree with TRBD1. The germline V gene encodes CDR1 ENHRY and CDR2 SYGVKD. The length of the CDR3 is 16 residues. J gave up 7 bases and V 5 bases, and 8 bases lay outside the gene matches. The CDR3 region has the DNA TGTGCCATCAGTCTCGGGACAGGGGGCGCCGGCGGGGAGCTGTTTTTT. It is translated as CAISLGTGGAGGELFF.

V gene TRBV28 combines with J gene TRBJ1-1; D unclear. The CDR3 spans 12 residues. V lost 7 bases and J lost 3, with 9 bases in between. Germline assignment: CDR1 MDHEN and CDR2 SYDVKM. CDR3 DNA: TGTGCCAGCAACCAGGTGGACACTGAAGCTTTCTTT. Translation gives CASNQVDTEAFF.

The chain uses TRBV7-3 and TRBJ2-5, with D perhaps matching TRBD2 (5 bases). Germline V CDR1 and CDR2: SGHTA, FQGTGA. Trimming left V 5 bases short and J 2 bases short, with 15 bases between. This CDR3 contains 15 residues. The CDR3 DNA reads as TGTGCCAGCAGCCGAGGAGGAGCGGATCAAGAGACCCAGTACTTC. It is translated as CASSRGGADQETQYF.

This chain links TRBV5-6 with TRBJ1-2; D unclear. Germline V lookup: CDR1 SGHDT, CDR2 YYEEEE. V gave up 2 bases and J gave up 8 bases, with 13 bases separating them. The CDR3 runs to 13 residues. CDR3: CASSFFGREGYTF. The CDR3 DNA reads TGTGCCAGCAGCTTTTTCGGGAGGGAGGGCTACACCTTC.

The chain links TRBV29-1 to TRBJ1-2; 7 bases agree with TRBD1. V lost 3 bases and J lost 3; bases outside the gene matches: 4. The CDR3 runs 13 residues. Germline-derived CDR1 and CDR2 are SQVTM and ANQGSEA. CDR3 loop: CSVDDREDYGYTF. As DNA, the CDR3 is TGCAGCGTTGACGACAGGGAGGACTATGGCTACACCTTC. Together with reference TRBV29-1 and TRBJ1-2, the CDR3 gives the full variable domain: SAVISQKPSRDICQRGTSLTIQCQVDSQVTMMFWYRQQPGQSLTLIATANQGSEATYESGFVIDKFPISRPNLTFSTLTVSNMSPEDSSIYLCSVDDREDYGYTFGSGTRLTVV.